These 30 T cell receptor beta chains were sequenced from one sample in a study of molecular identifiers for immune sequencing clone quantification. From the PCR reads, TCRdb called clonotypes with MiXCR, one entry per CDR3 protein. The data show approximately 97,000 distinct CDR3 sequences, approximately 25% seen once. The sample was naive CD8+ T cells from blood, with Jurkat cell RNA spiked in. The subset here: FACS-sorted CD8+CD4-CCR7+CD45RA+ naive T cells. These receptors all stem from a human donor in good health. Some libraries in this study had Jurkat cell RNA spiked in.

This clonotype was recorded a few times. The chain has TRBV7-6 and TRBJ2-7, with 11 bases lining up with TRBD2. Per germline, CDR1 SGHVS and CDR2 FNYEAQ. The trim removed 4 bases at V and 5 bases at J, leaving 4 bases unmatched. CDR3 length equals 14 residues. DNA of the CDR3: TGTGCCAGCAGCTCCGCTAGCGGGAGGAACGAGCAGTACTTC. Its translation: CASSSASGRNEQYF.

Notes on this clonotype: Possible read error: a much larger clone is one base away. The chain links TRBV29-1 to TRBJ1-5; the D is unclear. The CDR3 sequence is 15 residues long. Germline V gives CDR1 SQVTM, CDR2 ANQGSEA. This CDR3 reads CSVEDWNFMNQLQHF. In DNA, the CDR3 is TGCAGCGTTGAAGATTGGAATTTTATGAACCAGCTCCAGCATTTT.

With respect to this clonotype: One base away lies a much larger clone, so this may be a sequencing read error. This rearrangement joins TRBV12-5 to TRBJ1-1; 7 bases map to TRBD1. V gave up 1 base and J gave up 0 bases; unmatched junction bases: 8. There are 17 residues in the CDR3. Per the germline V gene, CDR1 is LGHNT and CDR2 is FRNRAP. The CDR3 DNA reads as TGTGCTAGTGGTTTGGAAGTTTTGGGACAGTTGAACACTGAAGCTTTCTTT. Translating it yields CASGLEVLGQLNTEAFF.

This clonotype appeared a few times. It may be a read error: a sequence one base away is much more abundant. The chain links TRBV7-8 to TRBJ1-1, with 7 bases matching TRBD1. Trimming removed 5 bases from V and 1 base from J; junction bases left unmatched: 10. Germline lookup yields CDR1 SGHVS and CDR2 FQNEAQ. The CDR3 has 16 residues. The CDR3 coding sequence is TGTGCCAGCAGCATCCTGTTAGACAGGGCGAACACTGAAGCTTTCTTT. Translation gives CASSILLDRANTEAFF.

This clonotype appeared a few times. The chain is built from TRBV7-9 and TRBJ2-5; 12 bases fit TRBD2. CDR1 is SEHNR, CDR2 FQNEAQ, per germline (reference sequence). The CDR3 has 16 amino acids. The V segment lost 5 bases and the J segment 5 bases; nucleotides outside the gene matches: 9. The CDR3 sequence: CASSPSTSGREETQYF. CDR3 bases: TGTGCCAGCAGCCCGTCGACTAGCGGGAGAGAGGAGACCCAGTACTTC.

This sequence joins TRBV9 and TRBJ2-3; 7 positions agree with TRBD2. CDR1 is SGDLS, CDR2 YYNGEE, per germline. V lost 4 bases to trimming and J lost 5 bases; unmatched junction nucleotides: 10. The CDR3 contains 15 residues. The CDR3 region has the DNA TGTGCCAGCAGCAACAGCGGGGAGTTGGGAGATACGCAGTATTTT. It is translated as CASSNSGELGDTQYF.

Comment on this clonotype: With a much larger clone just one base away, this may be a read error. CDR3 DNA: TGTGCCAGCAGCCCTACTAGCGGGGGGACGGAGGACGGGCAGTACTTC. This gives the protein CASSPTSGGTEDGQYF. The chain uses TRBV7-2 and TRBJ2-7, with 12 nucleotides matching TRBD2. The CDR3 has 16 amino acids. Germline CDR1 is SGHTA and CDR2 is FQGNSA. The V and J ends lost 5 bases and 9 bases, in that order; junction bases with no gene match: 14.

The sample holds many counts of this clonotype. The genes are TRBV30 and TRBJ2-1; the match to TRBD1 covers 11 bases. There are 16 residues in the CDR3. In germline, CDR1 is GTSNPN, CDR2 SVGIG (reference sequence). The J segment lost 7 bases and the V segment lost 2 bases, leaving 10 bases of the junction unmatched. CDR3 sequence: CAWSPGTGGFENEQFF. Here the CDR3 DNA reads TGTGCCTGGAGTCCCGGGACAGGGGGTTTCGAGAATGAGCAGTTCTTC.

This clonotype was observed a few times. The chain carries TRBV11-3 and TRBJ2-1; no clear D. With 6 bases removed from V and 5 bases from J, the gap between germline ends came to 11 bases. Per germline, CDR1 SGHNT and CDR2 YENEEA. The CDR3 length is 13 residues. The CDR3 DNA is TGTGCCAGCAGTCCACGGACGAACAATGAGCAGTTCTTC. It codes for CASSPRTNNEQFF.

The CDR3 region has the DNA TGTGCCTGGAGCGCCGTTGAAGACTTGAACGAGCAGTACTTC. This gives the protein CAWSAVEDLNEQYF. The chain is built from TRBV30 and TRBJ2-7; D ambiguous. The CDR3 extends over 14 amino acids. Looked up from germline, CDR1 is GTSNPN and CDR2 is SVGIG (reference sequence). The ends were cut back, 3 bases at V and 5 bases at J, with 17 bases in the middle.

In its sample, this clonotype was seen many times. The V gene is TRBV20-1, the J gene TRBJ2-3; 8 bases fit TRBD2. The germline gives CDR1 DFQATT, CDR2 SNEGSKA (reference sequence). V dropped 5 bases and J dropped 4; count of bases not matched to a gene: 20. The CDR3 length is 18 residues. The CDR3 DNA reads TGCAGTGCTGCGGACTCGCGGGAGGCGAATGGTGTCTCAGATACGCAGTATTTT. It yields the protein CSAADSREANGVSDTQYF.

This clonotype was recorded many times. This chain joins TRBV11-2 and TRBJ2-5; 9 bases fit TRBD1. Germline loops: CDR1 SGHAT, CDR2 FQNNGV. The CDR3 has 19 residues. V was clipped by 2 bases and J by 1 base; unmatched bases: 14. The CDR3 reads CASSLWFAGGTGTQETQYF. The CDR3 nucleotides read TGTGCCAGCAGCTTATGGTTCGCAGGGGGGACAGGGACCCAAGAGACCCAGTACTTC.

The chain employs TRBV14 and TRBJ1-2; tentative D call: TRBD1 (5 bases). Trimming shortened V by 0 bases and J by 5 bases, and 16 bases separated the two germline ends. Germline V gene lookup returns CDR1 SGHDN and CDR2 FVKESK. CDR3 size: 16 residues. The CDR3 nucleotides are TGTGCCAGCAGCCAAGAGATACTCGGGGCGGCGTATGGCTACACCTTC. This gives the protein CASSQEILGAAYGYTF.

Ten or more counts support this clonotype. The chain employs TRBV12-3 or TRBV12-4 and TRBJ2-1, with D possibly TRBD1 on 6 matching bases. This CDR3 is built from 15 residues. Trimming removed 0 bases from V and 7 bases from J, with 13 bases in between. CDR3 in amino acids: CASSLAGAQGNEQFF. In DNA, the CDR3 is TGTGCCAGCAGTTTAGCTGGGGCGCAGGGGAATGAGCAGTTCTTC.

This clonotype was seen more than once but under ten times. The gene calls are TRBV7-9 and TRBJ1-5; D unresolved. The CDR3 sequence is 15 residues long. V was pared by 0 bases and J by 6 bases, with 12 bases between. Looked up from germline, CDR1 is SEHNR and CDR2 is FQNEAQ (reference sequence). The CDR3 DNA reads TGTGCCAGCAGCTTAGCCGGGGAATTCGGTCAGCCCCAGCATTTT. This translates into CASSLAGEFGQPQHF.

The rearrangement joins TRBV5-6 to TRBJ2-7; perhaps TRBD1 as D (6 bases). Per germline, CDR1 SGHDT and CDR2 YYEEEE. The CDR3 extends over 14 amino acids. Trimming removed 4 bases at V and 5 bases at J, with 16 bases between. The CDR3 sequence: CASSAPQGLHEQYF. CDR3 nucleotides: TGTGCCAGCAGCGCACCCCAGGGGCTCCACGAGCAGTACTTC.

Remarks on this clonotype: Here the CDR3 omits its conserved ending phenylalanine or tryptophan, so a read error is the likely source. The chain couples TRBV2 to TRBJ1-5; unclear D gene. V was trimmed by 2 bases and J by 0 bases, leaving 8 bases between them. The CDR3 has 15 residues. Germline-derived CDR1 and CDR2 are SNHLY and FYNNEI. The CDR3 is CASSEQSSSNQPQHS. The CDR3 DNA sequence: TGTGCCAGCAGTGAACAGAGCTCTAGCAATCAGCCCCAGCATTCT.

Many counts were recorded for this clonotype. The chain carries TRBV4-1 and TRBJ1-1, with D perhaps matching TRBD1 (5 bases). Trimming left V 2 bases short and J 0 bases short, with 13 bases between. Germline loops: CDR1 MGHRA, CDR2 YSYEKL. The CDR3 loop spans 16 amino acids. CDR3 DNA: TGCGCCAGCAGCCAAACCCCCGAGGGGATGAACACTGAAGCTTTCTTT. It is translated as CASSQTPEGMNTEAFF.

About this clonotype itself: Since a much larger clone is just one base distant, this may be a read error. The CDR3 sequence is CASSPSYPGGARELFF. The CDR3 nucleotides read TGTGCCAGCAGTCCCTCGTACCCAGGGGGAGCCAGGGAGCTGTTTTTT. This sequence joins TRBV12-3 or TRBV12-4 and TRBJ2-2, with 7 bases aligning to TRBD1. V lost 5 bases to trimming and J lost 9 bases; unmatched junction nucleotides: 15. The CDR3 runs to 16 residues.

As for this clonotype: One base away lies a much larger clone, so this may be a sequencing read error. This chain links TRBV2 with TRBJ2-5; D gene uncertain. CDR1 is SNHLY and CDR2 is FYNNEI in the germline V gene. CDR3 length: 10 amino acids. The CDR3 region is CASIRETQCF. As DNA, the CDR3 is TGTGCCAGCATAAGAGAGACCCAGTGCTTC.

This clonotype has ten or more counts. The rearrangement joins TRBV12-3 or TRBV12-4 to TRBJ1-1; D might be TRBD1 (5 bases). V was cut by 7 bases and J by 4 bases, with 13 bases left in between. CDR3 size: 13 residues. This CDR3 reads CASNPGTATEAFF. DNA for the CDR3: TGTGCCAGCAACCCGGGGACCGCCACTGAAGCTTTCTTT.

With regard to this clonotype: One end of the junction does not line up with germline, which may come from a read error. The CDR3 DNA is TGCGCCAGCAGCCTTCGCGGGGTAGCTAACACTGGAGCTTTCTTT. Residues: CASSLRGVANTGAFF. This rearrangement joins TRBV4-1 to TRBJ1-1, with no clear D. Per germline, CDR1 MGHRA and CDR2 YSYEKL. The CDR3 runs to 15 residues.

This clonotype was found many times. The rearrangement uses TRBV28 and TRBJ2-1; D is unclear. CDR1 is MDHEN, CDR2 SYDVKM, per germline. Trimming left V 4 bases short and J 0 bases short, with 10 bases between. This CDR3 is 15 amino acids long. The CDR3 loop is CASSWLAGSYNEQFF. The CDR3 coding sequence is TGTGCCAGCAGTTGGTTGGCCGGCTCCTACAATGAGCAGTTCTTC.

The V call is TRBV19, the J call TRBJ2-5; D may correspond to TRBD1 or TRBD2 (5 bases each). Germline loops: CDR1 LNHDA, CDR2 SQIVND (reference sequence). The CDR3 loop spans 15 amino acids. The V end lost 6 bases, the J end lost 1 base, and 15 bases lay between the germline ends. In DNA form, the CDR3 reads TGTGCCAGTAGCCCTTGGACCGGGGCCCAAGAGACCCAGTACTTC. It is translated as CASSPWTGAQETQYF.

This clonotype came up many times. The gene calls are TRBV20-1 and TRBJ2-7, with D possibly being TRBD1 (6 bases). Germline CDR1 reads DFQATT; CDR2 reads SNEGSKA (reference sequence). V shed 0 bases and J shed 5 bases, with 11 bases lying between them. The CDR3 has 13 residues. As DNA, the CDR3 is TGCAGTGCTAGAGATACAGGGACCCACGAGCAGTACTTC. This encodes CSARDTGTHEQYF.

In this sample, this clonotype turned up a few times. The rearrangement links TRBV20-1 to TRBJ2-1; 9 bases match TRBD1. The CDR3 is made up of 19 amino acids. CDR1 and CDR2 (germline): DFQATT, SNEGSKA (reference sequence). V lost 0 bases and J lost 7; bases outside the gene matches: 19. CDR3 DNA sequence: TGCAGTGCTAGAGATCGGGACAGGGCTCTTCTGGGACTGGGGAATGAGCAGTTCTTC. It yields the protein CSARDRDRALLGLGNEQFF.

This clonotype was observed many times. The rearrangement joins TRBV19 to TRBJ1-1; D not certain. The V end was cut by 1 base, the J end by 5 bases, with 5 bases between. CDR1 LNHDA and CDR2 SQIVND come from the germline V gene (reference sequence). The CDR3 spans 12 residues. The chain's CDR3 is CASSIGRTEAFF. The DNA of the CDR3 is TGTGCCAGTAGTATAGGTCGAACTGAAGCTTTCTTT. Full variable domain (remainder filled in from reference TRBV19 and TRBJ1-1): DGGITQSPKYLFRKEGQNVTLSCEQNLNHDAMYWYRQDPGQGLRLIYYSQIVNDFQKGDIAEGYSVSREKKESFPLTVTSAQKNPTAFYLCASSIGRTEAFFGQGTRLTVV.

This clonotype was counted ten times or more. This chain joins TRBV6-5 and TRBJ2-5; the D gene is possibly TRBD1 (6 bases). V dropped 5 bases and J dropped 2 bases, with 15 bases sitting between them. This CDR3 spans 15 amino acids. The germline V gene has CDR1 MNHEY and CDR2 SVGAGI. The CDR3 spells CASSIDRLGQETQYF. The CDR3, as DNA: TGTGCCAGCAGTATCGACAGGTTAGGGCAAGAGACCCAGTACTTC.

This clonotype was found a few times. This could be a read error, since a much larger clone is one nucleotide away. The rearrangement uses TRBV28 and TRBJ2-7, with 12 bases lining up with TRBD2. This CDR3 contains 19 residues. Germline values: CDR1 MDHEN, CDR2 SYDVKM. The V and J ends lost 3 bases and 2 bases, in that order; junction bases with no gene match: 14. CDR3 bases: TGTGCCAGCAGTTTGATCCCGACTAGCGGGAGAAACCCCCCCTACGAGCAGTACTTC. Amino acids: CASSLIPTSGRNPPYEQYF.

V usage is TRBV11-2 and J usage is TRBJ2-3; possible D gene TRBD1, 5 bases. Germline assignment: CDR1 SGHAT and CDR2 FQNNGV. The CDR3 spans 14 residues. The CDR3 nucleotides are TGTGACAGTGATAGCTGGGGCCCCACAGATACGCAGTATTTT. Amino acid sequence: CDSDSWGPTDTQYF.